The 13 T cell receptor beta chains reported below all come from one sample, sequenced in a study of neurological immune-mediated disorders. Via MiXCR, TCRdb re-called the 5' RACE reads, giving one row per CDR3 protein. The profile shows about 80,000 distinct CDR3 sequences, under 10% of them singletons. The sequenced material came from PBMCs. All receptors derive from a man in his forties or fifties in good health.

This clonotype was recorded at least ten times. V gene TRBV28 combines with J gene TRBJ2-4, with D tentatively TRBD2 (5 bases). CDR3 length equals 18 residues. Trimming removed 4 bases from V and 0 bases from J, with 19 bases in between. Per germline, CDR1 MDHEN and CDR2 SYDVKM. CDR3: CASSSSNGVNLAKNIQYF. CDR3 DNA sequence: TGTGCCAGCAGTTCTTCCAACGGGGTCAACCTAGCCAAAAACATTCAGTACTTC.

This clonotype was recorded many times. This rearrangement joins TRBV29-1 to TRBJ2-1; a weak D match, TRBD2 (6 bases). The CDR3 loop spans 15 amino acids. V was pared by 6 bases and J by 4 bases, with 19 bases between. In germline, CDR1 is SQVTM, CDR2 ANQGSEA. CDR3 sequence (DNA): TGCAGCGTCCCCCTCCGAGCGGGCGTATACAATGAGCAGTTCTTC. This encodes CSVPLRAGVYNEQFF.

This clonotype was counted a single time. The junction shows a germline mismatch at one end, possibly a read error. The rearrangement uses TRBV7-7 and TRBJ2-7; D remains unclear. The CDR3 contains 14 residues. The germline CDR1 and CDR2 sequences are SSHAT and FNYEAQ (reference sequence). The CDR3 DNA reads as TGTGCCAGCAGCCCGGCGGCCCCCCCCCACGAGAAGTACTTC. Its translation is CASSPAAPPHEKYF.

The chain uses TRBV6-5 and TRBJ2-7, with D perhaps matching TRBD2 (5 bases). V lost 8 bases and J lost 2, with 19 bases in between. Germline-derived CDR1 and CDR2 are MNHEY and SVGAGI. This CDR3 has 15 amino acids. In nucleotides, the CDR3 is TGTGCCAGCTCGTCTTCCCCCGGGATGACCTACGAGCAGTACTTC. This sequence encodes CASSSSPGMTYEQYF.

This clonotype was counted at least ten times. The rearrangement links TRBV21-1 to TRBJ2-7; TRBD1, the D gene given by the table, was not confirmed from the DNA. TRBV21-1 is a pseudogene. The CDR3 loop spans 14 amino acids. The CDR3 here is CASSNRDTVYEQYF. The CDR3 nucleotides are TGTGCCAGCAGCAACCGGGACACTGTCTACGAGCAGTACTTC.

This clonotype was detected many times. The rearrangement uses TRBV9 and TRBJ2-5; 7 bases agree with TRBD1. The V gene end was trimmed by 7 bases and the J gene end by 5 bases; junction bases not matched to a gene: 5. The CDR3 runs to 12 residues. Per the germline V gene, CDR1 is SGDLS and CDR2 is YYNGEE. The CDR3: CASQGVGETQYF. The CDR3 nucleotides are TGTGCCAGCCAGGGGGTAGGGGAGACCCAGTACTTC.

This clonotype was recorded many times. The chain couples TRBV18 to TRBJ1-1; weak D call: TRBD1 (5 bases). The germline V gene encodes CDR1 KGHSH and CDR2 LQKENI. With 3 bases removed from V and 4 bases from J, the gap between germline ends came to 12 bases. This CDR3 comprises 14 residues. Written as DNA, the CDR3 is TGTGCCAGCTCACCCGGGGGGGTGGTCACTGAAGCTTTCTTT. Its translation is CASSPGGVVTEAFF. Full variable domain (rest looked up from reference TRBV18 and TRBJ1-1): NAGVMQNPRHLVRRRGQEARLRCSPMKGHSHVYWYRQLPEEGLKFMVYLQKENIIDESGMPKERFSAEFPKEGPSILRIQQVVRGDSAAYFCASSPGGVVTEAFFGQGTRLTVV.

This clonotype was recorded many times. The rearrangement uses TRBV5-5 and TRBJ1-6, with TRBD1 matching over 9 bases. Germline V lookup: CDR1 SGHKS, CDR2 YYEKEE (reference sequence). The CDR3 contains 16 residues. V gave up 1 base and J gave up 9 bases; unmatched junction bases: 8. This CDR3 is CASSLPGQGSFSPLHF. CDR3 DNA sequence: TGTGCCAGCAGCTTGCCGGGACAGGGTAGTTTTTCACCCCTCCACTTT. Using reference TRBV5-5 and TRBJ1-6 for the parts outside the CDR3, the full variable domain is DAGVTQSPTHLIKTRGQQVTLRCSPISGHKSVSWYQQVLGQGPQFIFQYYEKEERGRGNFPDRFSARQFPNYSSELNVNALLLGDSALYLCASSLPGQGSFSPLHFGNGTRLTVT.

Many counts were recorded for this clonotype. The chain carries TRBV11-2 and TRBJ1-5; weak D call: TRBD1 (5 bases). This CDR3 is 16 amino acids long. V lost 0 bases, J lost 4 bases, and 13 bases lay in between. Per the germline V gene, CDR1 is SGHAT and CDR2 is FQNNGV. The CDR3 sequence: CASSLDGRGGNQPQHF. Here the CDR3 DNA reads TGTGCCAGCAGCTTAGATGGGCGTGGGGGGAATCAGCCCCAGCATTTT. Complete variable domain (other parts from reference TRBV11-2 and TRBJ1-5): EAGVAQSPRYKIIEKRQSVAFWCNPISGHATLYWYQQILGQGPKLLIQFQNNGVVDDSQLPKDRFSAERLKGVDSTLKIQPAKLEDSAVYLCASSLDGRGGNQPQHFGDGTRLSIL.

This chain connects TRBV5-1 to TRBJ2-7, with TRBD1 identical over 7 bases. CDR3 length: 14 residues. Germline trimming cut 2 bases from V and 5 bases from J; bases unmatched to any gene: 7. Germline lookup yields CDR1 SGHRS and CDR2 YFSETQ. This CDR3 is CASSFGTVTHEQYF. CDR3 DNA: TGCGCCAGCAGCTTTGGGACAGTCACCCACGAGCAGTACTTC.

This clonotype was found many times. The chain joins TRBV5-1 to TRBJ2-1; no clear D. This CDR3 comprises 13 residues. Per the germline V gene, CDR1 is SGHRS and CDR2 is YFSETQ. V was pared by 0 bases and J by 6 bases, with 7 bases between. The CDR3 DNA sequence: TGCGCCAGCAGCTTGGCTGGGGTCAATGAGCAGTTCTTC. This translates into CASSLAGVNEQFF. Full variable domain (outside the CDR3, taken from reference TRBV5-1 and TRBJ2-1): KAGVTQTPRYLIKTRGQQVTLSCSPISGHRSVSWYQQTPGQGLQFLFEYFSETQRNKGNFPGRFSGRQFSNSRSEMNVSTLELGDSALYLCASSLAGVNEQFFGPGTRLTVL.

This clonotype was counted many times. The V gene is TRBV27, the J gene TRBJ1-5; D gene uncertain. Germline V gene sequence: CDR1 MNHEY, CDR2 SMNVEV (reference sequence). The CDR3 totals 15 residues. V gave up 4 bases and J gave up 1 base, with 11 bases separating them. The CDR3 DNA follows: TGTGCCAGCAGTTCCAGCGGATGGAGCAATCAGCCCCAGCATTTT. It yields the protein CASSSSGWSNQPQHF.

This clonotype was recorded at least ten times. This rearrangement joins TRBV7-2 to TRBJ1-1; TRBD1 agrees at 7 bases. V shed 6 bases, J shed 4 bases, and the junction held 11 bases outside the gene matches. This CDR3 contains 15 residues. Germline loops: CDR1 SGHTA, CDR2 FQGNSA. The DNA for the CDR3 is TGTGCCAGCAGACCCGAGACAGGGATTTTCACTGAAGCTTTCTTT. It is translated as CASRPETGIFTEAFF.